These 17 T cell receptor beta chains were all obtained from the same sample, sequenced in a study of T-cell reconstitution after alpha-beta-depleted transplantation in children (dated by TCRdb to the mid-2010s). The library was prepared using PCR. The listed sequencing device is Illumina HiSeq 2500. TCR library preparation used molecular barcoding, with unique molecular identifiers applied to normalize quantification of the TCRbeta repertoire. TCRdb ran its own pipeline on the public reads, namely fastp trimming at Q25 and MiXCR clone calling, and kept in-frame beta chains. Records with the same CDR3 protein are collapsed into one entry carrying the most frequent genes and DNA. The sample data list roughly 120,000 distinct CDR3 sequences, and more than 20% of these were observed just once. The ten largest make up 8% to 11% of the sample. The treatment or condition label for this specimen denotes: allogeneic hematopoietic cell transplantation with graft depleted of TCRalphabeta T cells and CD19 B cells.

The material sequenced was PBMCs, mostly from graft donor cells, taken 180 days after TCRalphabeta/CD19-depleted stem cell transplant. The receptors stem from a male patient aged 2-10 years who had a stem cell transplant for chronic granulomatous disease, so the T cells may come from the graft donor.

V and J are TRBV19 and TRBJ2-7; D may be TRBD1 (7 bases). V lost 6 bases, J lost 4 bases, and 16 bases lay in between. Germline values: CDR1 LNHDA, CDR2 SQIVND (reference sequence). The CDR3 runs to 14 residues. CDR3 bases: TGTGCCAGTAGGAGGAGGGACAGAGTATACGAGCAGTACTTC. Protein: CASRRRDRVYEQYF.

This clonotype appeared a few times. The rearrangement uses TRBV12-3 or TRBV12-4 and TRBJ2-1, with D perhaps matching TRBD2 (6 bases). The CDR3 has 13 amino acids. V lost 3 bases to trimming and J lost 9 bases, with 12 bases between them. The CDR3 region is CASSLGGRGEQFF. The CDR3 region has the DNA TGTGCCAGCAGTTTGGGAGGAAGGGGTGAGCAGTTCTTC.

In the case of this clonotype: As the CDR3 is not closed by the conserved phenylalanine or tryptophan, this likely results from a read error. J is TRBJ2-7 and V is TRBV9, with D hard to call. This CDR3 is built from 15 residues. The V gene lost 0 bases and the J gene lost 0 bases, with 10 bases spanning the gap. Looked up from germline, CDR1 is SGDLS and CDR2 is YYNGEE. The chain's CDR3 is CASSVGPSISYEQYY. The CDR3 region has the DNA TGTGCCAGCAGCGTAGGGCCCAGCATCTCCTACGAGCAGTACTAC.

This clonotype was observed many times. The chain couples TRBV5-1 to TRBJ2-2; D remains unclear. The CDR3 has 11 amino acids. Trimming left V 3 bases short and J 7 bases short, with 4 bases between. Germline lookup yields CDR1 SGHRS and CDR2 YFSETQ. This chain's CDR3 is CASSWSGELFF. The CDR3 DNA reads as TGCGCCAGCAGCTGGAGCGGGGAGCTGTTTTTT.

In this sample, this clonotype is medium-sized. The chain combines TRBV20-1 with TRBJ2-1, with D possibly being TRBD2 (6 bases). V was shortened by 3 bases and J by 1 base, with 7 bases between the two germline ends. Germline V gives CDR1 DFQATT, CDR2 SNEGSKA (reference sequence). The CDR3 totals 13 residues. CDR3 nucleotide sequence: TGCAGTGCTAGCGGGAGTTCCTACAATGAGCAGTTCTTC. Translated: CSASGSSYNEQFF.

This clonotype showed up just once. J is TRBJ2-7 and V is TRBV6-5; D is undetermined. V was clipped by 0 bases and J by 3 bases, with 9 bases between them. The V gene's germline CDR1 is MNHEY and CDR2 SVGAGI. This CDR3 region has 14 residues. CDR3 region: CASSYSKDRYEQYF. The CDR3 coding sequence is TGTGCCAGCAGTTACTCGAAGGACCGCTACGAGCAGTACTTC.

This clonotype was found many times. The chain links TRBV12-3 or TRBV12-4 to TRBJ2-4; D may be TRBD1 (6 bases). The V gene lost 6 bases and the J gene lost 7 bases, with 13 bases spanning the gap. There are 13 residues in the CDR3. CDR3 region: CASSVTGRNIQYF. The CDR3 nucleotides read TGTGCCAGCAGCGTTACAGGGCGGAACATTCAGTACTTC.

J is TRBJ1-1 and V is TRBV4-1, with D possibly being TRBD1 (5 bases). V was clipped by 0 bases and J by 0 bases, with 14 bases between them. The CDR3 sequence is 17 residues long. Per germline, CDR1 MGHRA and CDR2 YSYEKL. This chain's CDR3 is CASSQDQGLSMNTEAFF. The CDR3 DNA reads as TGCGCCAGCAGCCAAGATCAGGGACTGTCCATGAACACTGAAGCTTTCTTT.

This chain joins TRBV18 and TRBJ2-3, with a possible D match to TRBD2 (5 bases). In germline, CDR1 is KGHSH, CDR2 LQKENI. V was shortened by 1 base and J by 8 bases, with 10 bases between the two germline ends. This CDR3 region has 13 residues. CDR3 in amino acids: CASSPLRESTQYF. The DNA of the CDR3 is TGTGCCAGCTCACCACTGAGGGAGAGTACGCAGTATTTT. Using reference TRBV18 and TRBJ2-3 for the parts outside the CDR3, the full variable domain is NAGVMQNPRHLVRRRGQEARLRCSPMKGHSHVYWYRQLPEEGLKFMVYLQKENIIDESGMPKERFSAEFPKEGPSILRIQQVVRGDSAAYFCASSPLRESTQYFGPGTRLTVL.

This clonotype was detected once. Sequence at one end of the junction differs from germline and may be a read error. This chain connects TRBV20-1 to TRBJ1-3; possible D gene TRBD1, 5 bases. There are 14 residues in the CDR3. Per germline, CDR1 DFQATT and CDR2 SNEGSKA (reference sequence). CDR3 residues: CIARDSRDPDTIYF. As DNA, the CDR3 is TGCATTGCTAGAGATTCCAGGGATCCGGACACCATATATTTT.

V usage is TRBV25-1 and J usage is TRBJ1-2, with a weak D call TRBD1 (6 bases). CDR1 and CDR2 from the germline V gene are MGHDK and SYGVNS. The CDR3 has 15 amino acids. The V end lost 3 bases, the J end lost 0 bases, and 11 bases lay between the germline ends. CDR3 protein: CASSESDSANYGYTF. Written as DNA, the CDR3 is TGTGCCAGCAGTGAGTCGGACAGCGCTAACTATGGCTACACCTTC.

This clonotype was counted ten times or more. V gene TRBV6-5 combines with J gene TRBJ2-3, with unresolved D. Trimming stripped 8 bases from V and 0 bases from J, with 12 bases between. The CDR3 consists of 14 residues. In germline, CDR1 is MNHEY, CDR2 SVGAGI. This chain's CDR3 is CASQTGVSTDTQYF. DNA of the CDR3: TGTGCCAGCCAGACTGGTGTTAGCACAGATACGCAGTATTTT.

This clonotype was counted ten times or more. This chain uses TRBV19 with TRBJ1-4; 7 bases are shared with TRBD1. CDR3 length: 15 amino acids. V dropped 10 bases and J dropped 8; count of bases not matched to a gene: 16. The germline V gene encodes CDR1 LNHDA and CDR2 SQIVND (reference sequence). As DNA, the CDR3 is TGTGCCACATCAGGGACAGACTCTCGGATCGAAAAACTGTTTTTT. Protein product: CATSGTDSRIEKLFF.

This clonotype occurred many times. V and J are TRBV29-1 and TRBJ2-7; D possibly matches TRBD1 or TRBD2 (6 bases each). The CDR3 spans 14 residues. CDR1 is SQVTM and CDR2 is ANQGSEA in the germline V gene. V lost 1 base and J 3 bases, leaving 13 bases between the germline ends. The CDR3 is CSVEVRGLHYEQYF. The CDR3 DNA reads TGCAGCGTTGAAGTCAGGGGACTTCACTACGAGCAGTACTTC.

The chain joins TRBV5-1 to TRBJ2-5; D unresolved. Per germline, CDR1 SGHRS and CDR2 YFSETQ. The CDR3 loop spans 14 amino acids. Trimming removed 1 base at V and 5 bases at J, with 12 bases between. CDR3 loop: CASSLSRPTETQYF. CDR3 bases: TGCGCCAGCAGCTTGTCTCGACCCACGGAGACCCAGTACTTC.

This clonotype has more than one count but fewer than ten. CDR3 sequence (DNA): TGCGCCAGCAGCCAAGTCGACGGGACAGGTTCGTCCGAGCAGTACTTC. It yields the protein CASSQVDGTGSSEQYF. The V and J genes are TRBV4-3 and TRBJ2-7; 8 bases match TRBD1. The CDR3 runs to 16 residues. From germline, CDR1 is LGHNA and CDR2 YSLEER. V was pared by 1 base and J by 6 bases, with 11 bases of the junction left unmatched.

This clonotype was detected a few times. This chain links TRBV30 with TRBJ2-7, with D possibly TRBD2 on 6 matching bases. Germline loops: CDR1 GTSNPN, CDR2 SVGIG (reference sequence). V was clipped by 3 bases and J by 4 bases, with 16 bases between them. The CDR3 sequence is 14 residues long. CDR3 sequence reads: CAWRTSGGGYEQYF. Here the CDR3 DNA reads TGTGCCTGGAGAACCTCTGGAGGAGGGTACGAGCAGTACTTC. The full variable domain, in which reference TRBV30 and TRBJ2-7 provide the parts outside the CDR3, is SQTIHQWPATLVQPVGSPLSLECTVEGTSNPNLYWYRQAAGRGLQLLFYSVGIGQISSEVPQNLSASRPQDRQFILSSKKLLLSDSGFYLCAWRTSGGGYEQYFGPGTRLTVT.